This T cell receptor (beta chain) was retrieved from a study of blood T cell repertoires in COVID-19. As processed by the authors: From reference gene primer amplification, estimates of nucleated cell counts were derived. The assay was immunoSEQ multiplex PCR, and TCRdb's table has in-frame clones only and misses some. The D gene and trimming were derived from the DNA, and the V and J assignments and clone size from that table. Among about 280,000 clones listed, around 90% were seen once. Trimming removed 4 bases from V and 0 bases from J; junction bases left unmatched: 3. CDR3 size: 16 residues. The V gene's germline CDR1 is MGHRA and CDR2 YSYEKL.

The rearrangement joins TRBV4-1 to TRBJ2-2; 9 positions agree with TRBD1. The TCR sequence derives from a man aged 35 to 55 who had been exposed to COVID-19. The sequencing sample was made of PBMCs or T cells enriched from blood (not recorded which). The CDR3 reads CASSPDRGANTGELFF. In DNA, the CDR3 is TGCGCCAGCAGCCCGGACAGGGGAGCGAACACCGGGGAGCTGTTTTTT.